The clone carrying this T cell receptor beta chain has more than one count but fewer than ten. Its target is unknown. Germline assignment: CDR1 SGHKS and CDR2 YYEKEE (reference sequence). The CDR3 is 13 residues long. Deletions cut 1 base from V and 4 bases from J, with 8 bases between. Using immunoSEQ multiplex PCR, the repertoire was profiled, and TCRdb retains in-frame clones only, with some absent. Seen here are about 80,000 clones, approximately 89% observed once, and the top ten hold 0.15% to 0.2%. The sample comes from a study of OX40 agonist ivuxolimab in advanced cancers. Study summary: Dose-escalation patients had hepatocellular carcinoma, melanoma, renal cell or head and neck cancer.

Study results and caveats: Among some nonresponders, normalized T-cell clonal expansion was also low.

The sequence derives from an adult with an advanced solid tumor such as melanoma, head and neck, liver or kidney cancer. The sequences come from CD4+ or CD8+ T cells sorted from blood, collected in a trial of the OX40 agonist ivuxolimab. The chain links TRBV5-5 to TRBJ1-2, with D tentatively TRBD1 (5 bases). CDR3: CASSLPTAYGYTF. DNA of the CDR3: TGTGCCAGCAGCTTGCCGACAGCCTATGGCTACACCTTC.